Shown below are 28 T cell receptor beta chains from a single sample sequenced in a study of tumor T cells in aggressive B-cell lymphoma. Assay: immunoSEQ multiplex PCR; the TCRdb copy retains only in-frame clones and omits some. Here the sample spans about 5,100 clones, roughly 93% being singletons. Sequencing was done on a sample of tumor tissue. These receptors were obtained from an adult with diffuse large B cell lymphoma.

The chain recombines TRBV4-3 with TRBJ2-3; 9 nucleotides match TRBD2. Trimming took 1 base from V and 4 from J; bases not matched to a gene: 6. Per the germline V gene, CDR1 is LGHNA and CDR2 is YSLEER. This CDR3 has 16 amino acids. CDR3 in amino acids: CASSQVYSGGADTQYF. The CDR3 nucleotides are TGCGCCAGCAGCCAAGTTTATAGCGGGGGTGCAGATACGCAGTATTTT.

The chain has TRBV27 and TRBJ2-1, with a weak D call TRBD2 (6 bases). V was shortened by 4 bases and J by 12 bases, with 16 bases between the two germline ends. Germline values: CDR1 MNHEY, CDR2 SMNVEV (reference sequence). CDR3 length equals 13 residues. The CDR3 nucleotides are TGTGCCAGCAGTTCCGGGAAGACTAGGGGGCAGTTCTTC. Translation: CASSSGKTRGQFF.

In nucleotides, the CDR3 is TGTGCCAGCAGCGTAACTAGCGGGAGGCTGGATACGCAGTATTTT. The encoded protein is CASSVTSGRLDTQYF. The chain employs TRBV9 and TRBJ2-3; 12 bases align to TRBD2. Germline-derived CDR1 and CDR2 are SGDLS and YYNGEE. CDR3 length: 15 residues. After removal of 1 base from V and 6 bases from J, the junction contained 3 bases not matched to a gene.

The V call is TRBV4-2, the J call TRBJ1-2; 8 bases are a match to TRBD1. The germline CDR1 and CDR2 sequences are LGHNA and YNFKEQ. V lost 3 bases to trimming and J lost 1 base; unmatched junction nucleotides: 7. The CDR3 consists of 16 residues. The CDR3 nucleotides read TGTGCCAGCAGCCATCTCACAGGGGGGATTAACTATGGCTACACCTTC. The encoded protein is CASSHLTGGINYGYTF.

This CDR3 is CASSLRQNTEAFF. The CDR3 DNA reads TGTGCCAGCAGCTTAAGACAGAACACTGAAGCTTTCTTT. This chain links TRBV7-3 with TRBJ1-1; D not resolved. CDR3 length: 13 residues. CDR1 is SGHTA, CDR2 FQGTGA, per germline. The V and J ends lost 1 base and 1 base respectively, with 4 bases between them. Supplemented by reference TRBV7-3 and TRBJ1-1, the full variable domain reads GAGVSQTPSNKVTEKGKYVELRCDPISGHTALYWYRQSLGQGPEFLIYFQGTGAADDSGLPNDRFFAVRPEGSVSTLKIQRTERGDSAVYLCASSLRQNTEAFFGQGTRLTVV.

The chain couples TRBV13 to TRBJ2-7; 7 bases agree with TRBD2. The CDR3 length is 15 residues. V lost 6 bases to trimming and J lost 2 bases; unmatched junction nucleotides: 10. The germline CDR1 and CDR2 sequences are PRHDT and FYEKMQ (reference sequence). CDR3 DNA sequence: TGTGCCAGCAGGGCCCGAGGGAGCGGGACCTACGAGCAGTACTTC. The encoded protein is CASRARGSGTYEQYF.

J is TRBJ2-1 and V is TRBV29-1; 7 bases are a match to TRBD2. In germline, CDR1 is SQVTM, CDR2 ANQGSEA. The CDR3 runs 13 residues. The CDR3 loop is CTTLDAGDYEQFF. The CDR3 region has the DNA TGCACCACGTTAGACGCGGGAGACTATGAGCAGTTCTTC.

The chain couples TRBV27 to TRBJ2-5; D possibly corresponds to TRBD2 (6 bases). This CDR3 is 14 amino acids long. Germline V CDR1 and CDR2: MNHEY, SMNVEV (reference sequence). The ends were cut back, 2 bases at V and 4 bases at J, with 11 bases in the middle. The CDR3 region has the DNA TGTGCCAGCAGTTTACTCGGGAGCCGAGAGACCCAGTACTTC. It specifies CASSLLGSRETQYF.

V is TRBV27 and J is TRBJ2-3, with a possible D match to TRBD2 (6 bases). Germline values: CDR1 MNHEY, CDR2 SMNVEV (reference sequence). V gave up 5 bases and J gave up 0 bases, with 18 bases separating them. The length of the CDR3 is 17 residues. The CDR3 loop reads CASSPTPQAGSTDTQYF. For the CDR3, the DNA is TGTGCCAGCAGTCCCACCCCCCAGGCGGGAAGCACAGATACGCAGTATTTT.

The CDR3 sequence: CAISGPRSYEQYF. The CDR3 bases are TGTGCCATCAGTGGTCCCCGTTCCTACGAGCAGTACTTC. V and J are TRBV10-3 and TRBJ2-7, with D hard to call. Germline V gives CDR1 ENHRY, CDR2 SYGVKD. With 4 bases removed from V and 1 base from J, the gap between germline ends came to 8 bases. The CDR3 is 13 amino acids.

This clone was counted once. This sample also contains other DNA sequences that code for the same CDR3. The chain employs TRBV29-1 and TRBJ2-7; 11 bases fit TRBD1. The V gene's germline CDR1 is SQVTM and CDR2 ANQGSEA. This CDR3 region has 14 residues. The trim removed 7 bases at V and 5 bases at J, leaving 10 bases unmatched. The DNA of the CDR3 is TGCAGCGCCCGACCGGGACAGGGGGGAGACGAGCAGTACTTC. It encodes CSARPGQGGDEQYF.

The chain employs TRBV14 and TRBJ2-5; D gene unclear. The CDR3 sequence is 14 residues long. Germline-derived CDR1 and CDR2 are SGHDN and FVKESK. The germline V and J ends were trimmed by 1 base and 1 base, with 7 bases remaining between them. CDR3 DNA: TGTGCCAGCAGCCAAGGAAGCCCCCAAGAGACCCAGTACTTC. This sequence encodes CASSQGSPQETQYF. The full variable domain, with the rest looked up from reference TRBV14 and TRBJ2-5, is EAGVTQFPSHSVIEKGQTVTLRCDPISGHDNLYWYRRVMGKEIKFLLHFVKESKQDESGMPNNRFLAERTGGTYSTLKVQPAELEDSGVYFCASSQGSPQETQYFGPGTRLLVL.

The genes are TRBV6-5 and TRBJ2-5; 8 bases agree with TRBD2. J was trimmed by 5 bases and V by 5 bases; bases with no gene match: 10. CDR3 size: 15 residues. CDR1 MNHEY and CDR2 SVGAGI come from the germline V gene. CDR3: CASSLRRGRPETQYF. Written as DNA, the CDR3 is TGTGCCAGCAGTCTTAGGCGCGGGAGGCCCGAGACCCAGTACTTC.

V and J are TRBV2 and TRBJ2-7, with a tentative D call TRBD1 (5 bases). The V gene's germline CDR1 is SNHLY and CDR2 FYNNEI. This CDR3 has 16 amino acids. V gave up 4 bases and J gave up 1 base, with 17 bases separating them. The CDR3 is CASSGLTVLISYEQYF. The CDR3 DNA sequence: TGTGCCAGCAGTGGTTTGACAGTGCTAATTTCCTACGAGCAGTACTTC.

This clone was recorded once. J is TRBJ2-1 and V is TRBV4-3; D is possibly TRBD1 (5 bases). The CDR3 is made up of 13 amino acids. Germline CDR1 reads LGHNA; CDR2 reads YSLEER. V was trimmed by 10 bases and J by 6 bases, leaving 16 bases between them. The CDR3 DNA reads TGCGCCACCTCTCGGATGCAGGGCAATGAGCAGTTCTTC. Residues: CATSRMQGNEQFF.

The sample holds one count of this clone. The CDR3 sequence: CASSLAHDSGSYEQYF. In DNA form, the CDR3 reads TGTGCCAGCAGCTTAGCGCACGATAGCGGGAGCTACGAGCAGTACTTC. The chain joins TRBV7-2 to TRBJ2-7; 9 positions match TRBD2. Germline V gene data show CDR1 as SGHTA and CDR2 as FQGNSA. This CDR3 comprises 16 residues. Losses at the gene ends were 0 bases for V and 3 bases for J; bases not matched to a gene: 6.

This chain connects TRBV15 to TRBJ2-7; 7 nucleotides line up with TRBD2. The CDR3 consists of 15 residues. With V trimmed by 1 base and J by 4 bases, 7 bases remained unmatched. CDR1 LNHNV and CDR2 YYDKDF come from the germline V gene (reference sequence). This CDR3 is CATSRVGGGPYEQYF. In nucleotides, the CDR3 is TGTGCCACCAGCAGAGTTGGGGGGGGACCTTACGAGCAGTACTTC.

The V call is TRBV7-8, the J call TRBJ2-1; 8 bases are shared with TRBD1. CDR3 length: 15 amino acids. The trim removed 2 bases at V and 4 bases at J, leaving 4 bases unmatched. Germline-derived CDR1 and CDR2 are SGHVS and FQNEAQ. CDR3 DNA sequence: TGTGCCAGCAGCTTACAACAGGGGGTTTACAATGAGCAGTTCTTC. Its protein product is CASSLQQGVYNEQFF.

This chain joins TRBV10-3 and TRBJ2-3, with no clear D. The CDR3 sequence is 12 residues long. Trimming left V 7 bases short and J 6 bases short, with 11 bases between. Germline CDR1 ENHRY, CDR2 SYGVKD. The CDR3 DNA sequence: TGTGCCATCAAGATCGAAGCCGATACGCAGTATTTT. Protein sequence: CAIKIEADTQYF.

The chain has TRBV28 and TRBJ1-3, with 9 nucleotides matching TRBD1. Germline CDR1 is MDHEN and CDR2 is SYDVKM. The V and J ends lost 5 bases and 4 bases, in that order; junction bases with no gene match: 6. The CDR3 has 15 amino acids. The CDR3 DNA sequence: TGTGCCAGCAGTCTGTCACAGGGGGCAGGAAACACCATATATTTT. Encoded protein: CASSLSQGAGNTIYF. The complete variable domain, with remaining parts taken from reference TRBV28 and TRBJ1-3, reads DVKVTQSSRYLVKRTGEKVFLECVQDMDHENMFWYRQDPGLGLRLIYFSYDVKMKEKGDIPEGYSVSREKKERFSLILESASTNQTSMYLCASSLSQGAGNTIYFGEGSWLTVV.

The chain uses TRBV5-1 and TRBJ1-1; no firm D call. This CDR3 comprises 16 residues. Trimming stripped 0 bases from V and 0 bases from J, with 12 bases between. CDR1 and CDR2 from the germline V gene are SGHRS and YFSETQ. The CDR3 region has the DNA TGCGCCAGCAGCTTGGGGGCTTGGGTTTTGAACACTGAAGCTTTCTTT. This translates into CASSLGAWVLNTEAFF.

This chain connects TRBV5-6 to TRBJ1-4, with a tentative D call TRBD1 (5 bases). The CDR3 totals 14 residues. V dropped 3 bases and J dropped 7 bases, with 13 bases sitting between them. Germline values: CDR1 SGHDT, CDR2 YYEEEE. The CDR3 DNA follows: TGTGCCAGCAGCTCCTGGACAAGTAGTGAAAAACTGTTTTTT. It specifies CASSSWTSSEKLFF.

This chain links TRBV18 with TRBJ1-6, with 8 positions matching TRBD1. The V and J ends lost 4 bases and 10 bases, in that order; junction bases with no gene match: 9. This CDR3 spans 15 amino acids. Per germline, CDR1 KGHSH and CDR2 LQKENI. The DNA for the CDR3 is TGTGCCAGCTCACAGGACAGGGTCGAGAGATCACCCCTCCACTTT. Translating gives CASSQDRVERSPLHF.

The chain employs TRBV7-3 and TRBJ1-3; no clear D gene. Trimming pared 9 bases from V and 3 bases from J, leaving 12 bases between. The CDR3 has 13 residues. Germline V gene sequence: CDR1 SGHTA, CDR2 FQGTGA. The DNA of the CDR3 is TGTGCCAGTTCCGAGGGAGTTGGAAACACCATATATTTT. It translates to CASSEGVGNTIYF.

The chain links TRBV9 to TRBJ2-1; TRBD2 is a possible D gene (6 bases). Trimming removed 2 bases from V and 3 bases from J, with 12 bases in between. This CDR3 is 15 amino acids long. CDR1 and CDR2 (germline): SGDLS, YYNGEE. CDR3 sequence (DNA): TGTGCCAGCAGCGTTTTGGTAGCGGACTACAATGAGCAGTTCTTC. Translated, it gives CASSVLVADYNEQFF.

The chain has TRBV18 and TRBJ2-7, with 7 positions matching TRBD2. Germline CDR1 is KGHSH and CDR2 is LQKENI. J lost 6 bases, V lost 3 bases, and 23 bases had no gene match. The length of the CDR3 is 19 residues. CDR3 nucleotides: TGTGCCAGCTCACCCGATTTTTCCTGGGGGAGGGTGAGGATTCTCGAGCAGTACTTC. Protein: CASSPDFSWGRVRILEQYF.

The V and J genes are TRBV4-1 and TRBJ1-2, with 8 bases matching TRBD1. The CDR3 runs 14 residues. V shed 0 bases, J shed 7 bases, and the junction held 4 bases outside the gene matches. Germline values: CDR1 MGHRA, CDR2 YSYEKL. Here the CDR3 reads CASSQDGTGLGYTF. DNA for the CDR3: TGCGCCAGCAGCCAAGACGGGACAGGTCTTGGCTACACCTTC.

The CDR3 here is CSVAARVSGDNEQFF. The CDR3 DNA follows: TGCAGCGTCGCAGCCAGGGTATCGGGGGACAATGAGCAGTTCTTC. This chain uses TRBV29-1 with TRBJ2-1; perhaps TRBD2 as D (6 bases). This CDR3 has 15 residues. CDR1 SQVTM and CDR2 ANQGSEA come from the germline V gene. V was cut by 6 bases and J by 5 bases, with 20 bases left in between.